A single sample gave rise to the 30 T cell receptor beta chains below, sequenced in a study of molecular identifiers for immune sequencing clone quantification (dated by TCRdb to the late 2010s). Libraries were prepared through PCR. The instrument was an Illumina HiSeq 4000. The public reads were reanalyzed by TCRdb: fastp trimming at Q25, MiXCR alignment, in-frame beta chains only. Each entry is one CDR3 protein sequence, shown with its most common DNA and genes. Present in this sample are 88,000 or so distinct CDR3 sequences, around a fifth of which were seen just once. 1.1% of the sample goes to the ten largest clones. The specimen was naive CD8+ T cells from blood, with Jurkat cell RNA spiked in. The cell subset or site label corresponds to: FACS-sorted CD8+CD4-CCR7+CD45RA+ naive T cells. Receptors originate from a human donor in good health. Some libraries in this study had Jurkat cell RNA spiked in.

This clonotype was detected ten times or more. The rearrangement joins TRBV5-6 to TRBJ2-7; D gene unclear. With 0 bases removed from V and 0 bases from J, the gap between germline ends came to 4 bases. The CDR3 loop spans 13 amino acids. Per the germline V gene, CDR1 is SGHDT and CDR2 is YYEEEE. CDR3 sequence: CASSLELSYEQYF. DNA for the CDR3: TGTGCCAGCAGCTTGGAACTCTCCTACGAGCAGTACTTC.

In its sample, this clonotype was seen many times. The chain recombines TRBV7-2 with TRBJ2-7; D might be TRBD1 (5 bases). Trimming pared 6 bases from V and 3 bases from J, leaving 12 bases between. The germline gives CDR1 SGHTA, CDR2 FQGNSA. The CDR3 loop spans 13 amino acids. The CDR3 nucleotides are TGTGCCAGCAGTACTGGACACCGCTACGAGCAGTACTTC. It is translated as CASSTGHRYEQYF.

This clonotype has at least ten counts. The genes are TRBV4-1 and TRBJ2-4, with TRBD2 as a possible D gene (7 bases). From germline, CDR1 is MGHRA and CDR2 YSYEKL. The CDR3 sequence is 18 residues long. V was cut by 4 bases and J by 1 base, with 20 bases left in between. CDR3 bases: TGCGCCAGCAGCCTGTGGAGGCGGGGGCCGGAGGCCAAAAACATTCAGTACTTC. Protein sequence: CASSLWRRGPEAKNIQYF.

This clonotype was seen repeatedly, ten times or more. V usage is TRBV14 and J usage is TRBJ1-1; D not resolved. Trimming left V 0 bases short and J 0 bases short, with 5 bases between. The CDR3 spans 14 residues. Germline values: CDR1 SGHDN, CDR2 FVKESK. CDR3 region: CASSQEAMNTEAFF. The CDR3 region has the DNA TGTGCCAGCAGCCAAGAAGCTATGAACACTGAAGCTTTCTTT. Full variable domain (outside the CDR3, taken from reference TRBV14 and TRBJ1-1): EAGVTQFPSHSVIEKGQTVTLRCDPISGHDNLYWYRRVMGKEIKFLLHFVKESKQDESGMPNNRFLAERTGGTYSTLKVQPAELEDSGVYFCASSQEAMNTEAFFGQGTRLTVV.

In this sample, this clonotype turned up a few times. This chain joins TRBV11-2 and TRBJ2-7, with D unresolved. V lost 5 bases, J lost 4 bases, and 6 bases lay in between. CDR1 is SGHAT and CDR2 is FQNNGV in the germline V gene. The CDR3 has 11 amino acids. The CDR3 bases are TGTGCCAGCAGCCTCATATACGAGCAGTACTTC. Residues: CASSLIYEQYF.

This sequence joins TRBV2 and TRBJ1-1; tentative D call: TRBD1 (5 bases). The CDR3 sequence is 13 residues long. Germline CDR1 reads SNHLY; CDR2 reads FYNNEI. Trimming left V 4 bases short and J 8 bases short, with 14 bases between. The DNA for the CDR3 is TGTGCCAGCAGTGGGGGCCGTGCCACCGAAGCTTTCTTT. Translated, it gives CASSGGRATEAFF.

This clonotype was recorded at least ten times. This chain links TRBV12-3 or TRBV12-4 with TRBJ2-5; D may be TRBD1 or TRBD2 (5 bases each). This CDR3 is 13 amino acids long. The V end was cut by 3 bases, the J end by 3 bases, with 8 bases between. The CDR3 coding sequence is TGTGCCAGCAGTTTGGGGGTAGAAGAGACCCAGTACTTC. Residues: CASSLGVEETQYF.

This clonotype showed up many times. The genes are TRBV7-3 and TRBJ2-3; D remains ambiguous. Trimming stripped 2 bases from V and 2 bases from J, with 8 bases between. This CDR3 has 14 amino acids. Germline V gene sequence: CDR1 SGHTA, CDR2 FQGTGA. The CDR3 DNA follows: TGTGCCAGCAGCTTAGAGCCGAACACAGATACGCAGTATTTT. Its translation: CASSLEPNTDTQYF.

This clonotype was recorded a few times. The chain has TRBV3-1 and TRBJ2-1; TRBD1 matches at 8 bases. V lost 3 bases to trimming and J lost 6 bases; unmatched junction nucleotides: 7. The CDR3 extends over 15 amino acids. Germline V gene lookup returns CDR1 LGHDT and CDR2 YNNKEL (reference sequence). Here the CDR3 DNA reads TGTGCCAGCAGCCACTCAGGGGGCCTGGGCAATGAGCAGTTCTTC. As protein: CASSHSGGLGNEQFF.

Ten or more counts support this clonotype. The chain couples TRBV12-5 to TRBJ2-7; the D gene could be TRBD1 or TRBD2 (5 bases each). This CDR3 region has 14 residues. Trimming left V 1 base short and J 4 bases short, with 11 bases between. Per germline, CDR1 LGHNT and CDR2 FRNRAP. The CDR3 nucleotides are TGTGCTAGTGGTTTGGACAGCGAGGGGTACGAGCAGTACTTC. This encodes CASGLDSEGYEQYF.

Points on this clonotype: Likely a read error: the CDR3 ends without its conserved phenylalanine or tryptophan. This chain connects TRBV29-1 to TRBJ2-5, with TRBD2 as a possible D gene (6 bases). The CDR3 is made up of 16 amino acids. The germline V gene encodes CDR1 SQVTM and CDR2 ANQGSEA. This CDR3 reads CNDLKVWEVYQETQYL. DNA for the CDR3: TGCAACGACCTCAAAGTCTGGGAGGTGTACCAAGAGACCCAGTACCTC.

This clonotype was counted at least ten times. The chain links TRBV10-3 to TRBJ2-7; 7 bases map to TRBD2. The CDR3 is 12 amino acids. Trimming took 7 bases from V and 4 from J; bases not matched to a gene: 4. Germline V gene data show CDR1 as ENHRY and CDR2 as SYGVKD. In nucleotides, the CDR3 is TGTGCCATCAAAAGCGGGGCGTACGAGCAGTACTTC. Amino acid sequence: CAIKSGAYEQYF.

This clonotype was recorded many times. This CDR3 reads CASSYKSQGSDTQYF. Written as DNA, the CDR3 is TGTGCCAGCAGTTATAAGAGCCAGGGTTCAGATACGCAGTATTTT. The chain joins TRBV5-5 to TRBJ2-3, with D possibly TRBD1 on 5 matching bases. Trimming pared 5 bases from V and 4 bases from J, leaving 17 bases between. This CDR3 is built from 15 residues. Per the germline V gene, CDR1 is SGHKS and CDR2 is YYEKEE (reference sequence).

This clonotype was picked up one time. This may arise from a read error, as a much more abundant clone is one base away. It is likely a read error, because the conserved phenylalanine at the end of the CDR3 is missing. The chain recombines TRBV7-8 with TRBJ1-1; the match to TRBD1 covers 7 bases. J was trimmed by 4 bases and V by 4 bases; bases with no gene match: 3. Germline assignment: CDR1 SGHVS and CDR2 FQNEAQ. The CDR3 length is 13 residues. The CDR3 reads CASSSDRSTEAFL. For the CDR3, the DNA is TGTGCCAGCAGCTCGGACAGGTCCACTGAAGCTTTCCTT.

This clonotype has a count of ten or more. The chain couples TRBV6-5 to TRBJ2-3; no definite D call. Trimming took 6 bases from V and 2 from J, leaving 15 bases between them. This CDR3 region has 15 residues. In germline, CDR1 is MNHEY, CDR2 SVGAGI. This chain's CDR3 is CASRSGSEPTDTQYF. CDR3 DNA: TGTGCCAGCAGATCGGGTTCCGAGCCCACAGATACGCAGTATTTT.

This chain joins TRBV4-1 and TRBJ2-1, with 10 bases lining up with TRBD2. The length of the CDR3 is 19 residues. J gave up 2 bases and V 1 base, and 11 bases lay outside the gene matches. Looked up from germline, CDR1 is MGHRA and CDR2 is YSYEKL. CDR3 loop: CASSQAISAGGPTYNEQFF. The CDR3, as DNA: TGCGCCAGCAGCCAAGCTATATCAGCGGGAGGGCCAACCTACAATGAGCAGTTCTTC.

This clonotype appeared many times. This sequence joins TRBV20-1 and TRBJ2-3; 10 bases align to TRBD1. CDR1 is DFQATT and CDR2 is SNEGSKA in the germline V gene (reference sequence). V lost 5 bases and J lost 3; bases outside the gene matches: 2. There are 13 residues in the CDR3. The CDR3: CSAGTGETDTQYF. The DNA of the CDR3 is TGCAGTGCTGGGACAGGGGAAACAGATACGCAGTATTTT.

This clonotype was observed a few times. The junction does not match germline at one end; this may be a read error. The chain has TRBV12-3 or TRBV12-4 and TRBJ1-2; the D is unclear. The CDR3 spans 13 residues. CDR3 residues: CTSTLPASYGYTF. The CDR3 DNA is TGTACCAGCACCCTGCCGGCATCCTATGGCTACACCTTC.

This clonotype was counted many times. This chain uses TRBV6-5 with TRBJ1-5; no firm D call. CDR1 is MNHEY and CDR2 is SVGAGI in the germline V gene. The CDR3 contains 13 residues. Trimming left V 0 bases short and J 6 bases short, with 6 bases between. The CDR3 reads CASSYSSRQPQHF. Here the CDR3 DNA reads TGTGCCAGCAGTTACTCCTCGCGTCAGCCCCAGCATTTT.

This clonotype was found many times. The chain recombines TRBV19 with TRBJ2-3; D remains ambiguous. Trimming took off 3 bases at V and 0 bases at J, with 4 bases between the two ends. CDR3 size: 13 residues. Germline CDR1 reads LNHDA; CDR2 reads SQIVND (reference sequence). CDR3 nucleotides: TGTGCCAGTAGTATTTGGAGCACAGATACGCAGTATTTT. Its protein is CASSIWSTDTQYF. The full variable domain, its missing parts supplied by reference TRBV19 and TRBJ2-3, is DGGITQSPKYLFRKEGQNVTLSCEQNLNHDAMYWYRQDPGQGLRLIYYSQIVNDFQKGDIAEGYSVSREKKESFPLTVTSAQKNPTAFYLCASSIWSTDTQYFGPGTRLTVL.

Worth noting for this clonotype: With a much larger clone just one base away, this may be a read error. The genes are TRBV6-1 and TRBJ2-3; TRBD2 is a possible D gene (6 bases). The CDR3 runs to 17 residues. Germline V gene sequence: CDR1 MNHNS, CDR2 SASEGT. V lost 8 bases and J lost 0, with 21 bases in between. The CDR3, as DNA: TGTGCCAGCCTCAAGCGGAGGGGCTTTCTCAGCACAGATACGCAGTATTTT. As protein: CASLKRRGFLSTDTQYF.

Ten or more counts support this clonotype. The CDR3 DNA sequence: TGTGCCAGCAGTCCCCCCTTGGACGACGGGGAGCTGTTTTTT. Translated, it gives CASSPPLDDGELFF. V and J are TRBV6-2 or TRBV6-3 and TRBJ2-2, with D uncertain. The ends were cut back, 5 bases at V and 7 bases at J, with 14 bases in the middle. Germline V CDR1 and CDR2: MNHEY, SVGEGT. This CDR3 contains 14 residues.

This clonotype was observed many times. Lacking the conserved final phenylalanine or tryptophan, this CDR3 likely reflects a read error. It is unclear where the CDR3 begins or ends on the DNA, so no DNA is shown, and the CDR3 is as TCRdb lists it. The V gene is TRBV20-1, the J gene TRBJ2-5; the table's D call of TRBD1 was not tested on the DNA. Germline V gene data show CDR1 as DFQATT and CDR2 as SNEGSKA (reference sequence). The CDR3 contains 11 residues when both ends are counted. The CDR3 protein is CSALLGQGLSH.

In its sample, this clonotype was seen a few times. V and J are TRBV27 and TRBJ1-3; D may be TRBD1 (6 bases). Germline V CDR1 and CDR2: MNHEY, SMNVEV (reference sequence). With 5 bases removed from V and 4 bases from J, the gap between germline ends came to 21 bases. This CDR3 is built from 17 residues. This CDR3 reads CASSPTGPSTQGNTIYF. CDR3 nucleotide sequence: TGTGCCAGCAGTCCTACAGGGCCGTCGACTCAAGGAAACACCATATATTTT.

This clonotype was counted many times. The chain has TRBV7-6 and TRBJ1-4; D is undetermined. The CDR3 sequence is 16 residues long. Trimming cost V 3 bases and J 7 bases, with 18 bases left between them. Germline lookup yields CDR1 SGHVS and CDR2 FNYEAQ. In nucleotides, the CDR3 is TGTGCCAGCAGCTTTACCACCATAATCGGTTCTGAAAAACTGTTTTTT. It yields the protein CASSFTTIIGSEKLFF.

The sample holds many counts of this clonotype. The chain carries TRBV9 and TRBJ1-1, with D possibly being TRBD1 (6 bases). Germline V gene data show CDR1 as SGDLS and CDR2 as YYNGEE. This CDR3 contains 15 residues. The germline V and J ends were trimmed by 4 bases and 2 bases, with 15 bases remaining between them. The CDR3 DNA reads TGTGCCAGCAGCCCAACCGGGACAAGCAACACTGAAGCTTTCTTT. This encodes CASSPTGTSNTEAFF.

The table lists this clonotype with a few counts. This chain connects TRBV27 to TRBJ2-7, with 7 bases lining up with TRBD2. After removal of 6 bases from V and 5 bases from J, the junction contained 10 bases not matched to a gene. The CDR3 has 14 amino acids. Per germline, CDR1 MNHEY and CDR2 SMNVEV (reference sequence). DNA for the CDR3: TGTGCCAGCAGGTCGGGCGGGAGTGCCAACGAGCAGTACTTC. Translation: CASRSGGSANEQYF.

CDR3 region: CASSLTTGGAHEKLFF. The CDR3 DNA sequence: TGTGCCAGCAGCCTAACTACAGGGGGCGCTCATGAAAAACTGTTTTTT. This chain joins TRBV7-9 and TRBJ1-4, with 9 bases that match TRBD1. Germline V gene data show CDR1 as SEHNR and CDR2 as FQNEAQ (reference sequence). This CDR3 contains 16 residues. V lost 5 bases and J lost 6; bases outside the gene matches: 10.

At least ten counts were recorded for this clonotype. V usage is TRBV14 and J usage is TRBJ2-7, with D possibly being TRBD1 (5 bases). The germline CDR1 and CDR2 sequences are SGHDN and FVKESK. CDR3 length equals 13 residues. Deletions cut 0 bases from V and 7 bases from J, with 10 bases between. The CDR3 sequence: CASSQEGASEQYF. CDR3 bases: TGTGCCAGCAGCCAAGAAGGGGCTAGTGAGCAGTACTTC.

This clonotype was observed many times. The chain carries TRBV7-8 and TRBJ2-6, with D maybe TRBD1 (5 bases). CDR1 is SGHVS and CDR2 is FQNEAQ in the germline V gene. Trimming shortened V by 5 bases and J by 4 bases, and 15 bases separated the two germline ends. This CDR3 has 16 residues. For the CDR3, the DNA is TGTGCCAGCAGCACAGGACGGGCTTGGGGGGCCAACGTCCTGACTTTC. Amino acid sequence: CASSTGRAWGANVLTF.